This TCR beta chain was obtained from a study of blood T cell repertoires in COVID-19 (dated by TCRdb to 2020 to 2022). About the investigation overall: The collaborator samples originated in the United States, Italy and Spain and spanned the acute and convalescent phases of COVID-19. The material from the prospective study consisted of cDNA or gDNA derived from T cells, B-cell-depleted T cells, or PBMCs. The dataset comprised deeply sampled blood TCRbeta repertoires from subjects exposed to, actively infected with, or recovered from COVID-19. The repertoires were released in a freely available public database intended as a resource for research on the immune response to SARS-CoV-2. Samples came from the ongoing ImmuneRACE study (first 160 participants) plus 1,254 subjects from 6 global collaborators. A de-identified subject ID, COVID-19 status, age in years and sex were almost always included in the sample metadata. HLA class I and class II types, where available, came from metadata supplied by the sample provider rather than from assay-based typing.

In regard to this clone: Its antigen remains undetermined. Base qualities are not at hand, and no much larger clone is one base apart.

The immunoSEQ Assay, a bias-controlled multiplex PCR, was used to amplify TCRbeta CDR3 regions from genomic DNA. The paper's processing steps were these. The number of nucleated cells in each sample was estimated from the amplification of reference gene primers within the assay. To quantify the absolute abundance of each unique TCRbeta CDR3 rearrangement, sequence reads were collapsed and filtered. For each sample, productive Simpson clonality was calculated as the square root of Simpson's diversity index across productive rearrangements. As stored in TCRdb, this immuneACCESS dataset retains in-frame rearrangements with V and J assigned. A fraction of the clones does not appear; measured against another copy, unresolved V genes explain less than half of the discrepancy, and the remainder lacks a known reason. For V, J and clone size, that table is used; D and trimming come from the DNA. Counted in this sample were about 260,000 clones; 80% to 90% of them appeared once. Roughly 10% of the sample lies in the top ten.

The CDR3 runs 16 amino acids, cysteine and phenylalanine included. Only the CDR3 DNA is retained, 48 bases long and in frame from the first base. Trimming removed 2 bases from V and 0 bases from J, leaving 11 bases between the germline ends. Taken from the germline V gene, the CDR1 and CDR2 loops are KGHSH and LQKENI. At one collaborating source in Seattle, patients were enrolled during active infection and were followed longitudinally through the course of disease. Each collaborating institution followed its own protocols to collect whole blood in K2EDTA tubes. For TCRbeta analysis, collaborator samples were shipped as frozen whole blood, as isolated PBMCs, or as DNA extracted from either sample type. Points the paper makes about the study in general: The amount of clinical and demographic metadata varied by source and participant and was provided uncurated.

The sequence derives from a woman aged 70 to 79 with COVID-19, enrolled during active disease. Sequenced input: peripheral blood. This receptor chain uses TRBV18 and TRBJ1-5; no D gene call is confident. The CDR3 has the sequence CASSPNYRVSNQPQHF. The bases read TGTGCCAGCTCACCAAATTACAGAGTTAGCAATCAGCCCCAGCATTTT.